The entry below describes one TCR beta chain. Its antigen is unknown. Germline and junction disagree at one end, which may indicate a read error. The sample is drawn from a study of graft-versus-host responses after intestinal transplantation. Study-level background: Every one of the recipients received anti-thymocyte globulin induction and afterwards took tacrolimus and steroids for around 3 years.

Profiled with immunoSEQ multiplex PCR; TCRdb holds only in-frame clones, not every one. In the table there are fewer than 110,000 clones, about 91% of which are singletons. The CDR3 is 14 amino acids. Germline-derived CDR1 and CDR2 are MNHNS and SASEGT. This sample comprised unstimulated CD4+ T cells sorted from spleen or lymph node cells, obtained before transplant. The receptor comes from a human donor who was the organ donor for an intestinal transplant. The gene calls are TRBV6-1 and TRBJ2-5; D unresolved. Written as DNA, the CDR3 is TGTGCCAGCAGTGATTTGGGGTTCCAAGGGACCCAGTACTTC. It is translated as CASSDLGFQGTQYF.